This T cell receptor (beta chain) was documented in a study of T cell responses to AZD1222 COVID-19 vaccine. This CDR3 has 16 residues. The germline V gene has CDR1 SGHRS and CDR2 YFSETQ. V was cut by 3 bases and J by 0 bases, with 15 bases left in between. Study-level results: Spike-specific TCRs gained breadth and depth after people received two AZD1222 doses.

The assay was immunoSEQ multiplex PCR, and TCRdb's table has in-frame clones only and misses some. The data hold about 99,000 clones, with around nine tenths observed a single time. A note on this clone: Its antigen is unidentified.

Sample: peripheral blood, taken on day 0 of AZD1222 vaccination. This TCR was sampled from an adult in good health. This chain connects TRBV5-1 to TRBJ1-1, with a possible D match to TRBD1 (5 bases). The CDR3 DNA sequence: TGCGCCAGCAGCTCTCAGGGTTTTACTATGAACACTGAAGCTTTCTTT. Protein product: CASSSQGFTMNTEAFF.